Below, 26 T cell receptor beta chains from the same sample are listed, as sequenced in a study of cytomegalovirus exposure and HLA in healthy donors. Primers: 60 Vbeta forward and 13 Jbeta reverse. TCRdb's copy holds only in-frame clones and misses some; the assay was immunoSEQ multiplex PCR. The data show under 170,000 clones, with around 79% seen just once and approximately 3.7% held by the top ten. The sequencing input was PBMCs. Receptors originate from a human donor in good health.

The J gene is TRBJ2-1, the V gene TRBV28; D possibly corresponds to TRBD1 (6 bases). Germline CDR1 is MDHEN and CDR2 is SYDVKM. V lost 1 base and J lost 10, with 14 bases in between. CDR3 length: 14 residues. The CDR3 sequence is CASSLLQGVGEQFF. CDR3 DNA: TGTGCCAGCAGTTTATTACAGGGCGTCGGGGAGCAGTTCTTC.

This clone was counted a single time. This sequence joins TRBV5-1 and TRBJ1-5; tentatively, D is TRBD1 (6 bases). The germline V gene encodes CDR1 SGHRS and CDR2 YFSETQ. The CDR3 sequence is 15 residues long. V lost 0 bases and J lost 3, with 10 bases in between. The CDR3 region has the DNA TGCGCCAGCAGCTTGGAAGGGGGGGACAATCAGCCCCAGCATTTT. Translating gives CASSLEGGDNQPQHF.

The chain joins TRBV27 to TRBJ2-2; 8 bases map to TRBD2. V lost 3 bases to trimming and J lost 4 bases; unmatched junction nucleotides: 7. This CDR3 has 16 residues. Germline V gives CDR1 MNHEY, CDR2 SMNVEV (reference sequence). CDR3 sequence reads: CASSFSRRGVTGELFF. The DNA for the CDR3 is TGTGCCAGCAGTTTCTCTAGGCGGGGGGTCACCGGGGAGCTGTTTTTT.

The CDR3 DNA follows: TGTGCCAGCAGGCCGGGACTAGCGGGGGGGCCCGGCGAGCAGTACTTC. This gives the protein CASRPGLAGGPGEQYF. The J gene is TRBJ2-7, the V gene TRBV27; 16 nucleotides agree with TRBD2. V was pared by 6 bases and J by 6 bases, with 8 bases of the junction left unmatched. CDR3 length: 16 amino acids. The germline CDR1 and CDR2 sequences are MNHEY and SMNVEV (reference sequence).

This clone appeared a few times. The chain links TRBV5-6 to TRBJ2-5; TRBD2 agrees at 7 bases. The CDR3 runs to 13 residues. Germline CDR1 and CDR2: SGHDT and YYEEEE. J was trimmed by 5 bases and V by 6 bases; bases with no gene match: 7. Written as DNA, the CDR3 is TGTGCCAGCAACCTAGCGGCCAGGGAGACCCAGTACTTC. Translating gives CASNLAARETQYF.

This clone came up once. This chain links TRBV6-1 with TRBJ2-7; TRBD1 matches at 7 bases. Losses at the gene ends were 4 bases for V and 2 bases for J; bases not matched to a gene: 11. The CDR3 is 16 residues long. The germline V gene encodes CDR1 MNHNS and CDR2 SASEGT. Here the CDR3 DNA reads TGTGCCAGCAGTGCCCCGACAGGGAGTGGGGCCTACGAGCAGTACTTC. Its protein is CASSAPTGSGAYEQYF.

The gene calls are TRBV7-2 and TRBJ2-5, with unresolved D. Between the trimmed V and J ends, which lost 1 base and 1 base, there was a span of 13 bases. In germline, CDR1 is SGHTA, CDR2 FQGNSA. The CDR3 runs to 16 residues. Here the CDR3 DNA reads TGTGCCAGCAGCTTAGTTGGCGGTCCACTCCAAGAGACCCAGTACTTC. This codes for CASSLVGGPLQETQYF. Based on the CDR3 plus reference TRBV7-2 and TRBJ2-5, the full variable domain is GAGVSQSPSNKVTEKGKDVELRCDPISGHTALYWYRQSLGQGLEFLIYFQGNSAPDKSGLPSDRFSAERTGGSVSTLTIQRTQQEDSAVYLCASSLVGGPLQETQYFGPGTRLLVL.

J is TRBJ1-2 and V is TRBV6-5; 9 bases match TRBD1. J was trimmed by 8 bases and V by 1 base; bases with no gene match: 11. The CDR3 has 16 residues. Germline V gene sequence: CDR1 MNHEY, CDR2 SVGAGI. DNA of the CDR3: TGTGCCAGCAGTTACTTAGGGGGACAGGGATCGAGGGGCTACACCTTC. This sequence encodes CASSYLGGQGSRGYTF.

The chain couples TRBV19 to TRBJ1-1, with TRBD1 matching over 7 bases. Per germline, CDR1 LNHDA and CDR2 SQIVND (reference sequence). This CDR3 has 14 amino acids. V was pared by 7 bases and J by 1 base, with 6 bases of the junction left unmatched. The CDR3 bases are TGTGCCAGTACCCGAGGACAGGAGAACACTGAAGCTTTCTTT. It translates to CASTRGQENTEAFF.

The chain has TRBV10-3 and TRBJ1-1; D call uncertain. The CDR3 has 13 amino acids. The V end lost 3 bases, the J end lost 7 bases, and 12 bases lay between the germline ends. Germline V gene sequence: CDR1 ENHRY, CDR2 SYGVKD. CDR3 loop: CAISERAGYEAFF. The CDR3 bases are TGTGCCATCAGTGAAAGGGCGGGTTATGAAGCTTTCTTT.

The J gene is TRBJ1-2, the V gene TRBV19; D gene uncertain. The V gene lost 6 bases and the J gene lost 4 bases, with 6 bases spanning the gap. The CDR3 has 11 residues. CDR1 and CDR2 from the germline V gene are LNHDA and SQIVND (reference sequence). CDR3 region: CASRTIYGYTF. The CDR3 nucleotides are TGTGCCAGTAGGACAATCTATGGCTACACCTTC. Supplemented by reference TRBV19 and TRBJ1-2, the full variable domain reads DGGITQSPKYLFRKEGQNVTLSCEQNLNHDAMYWYRQDPGQGLRLIYYSQIVNDFQKGDIAEGYSVSREKKESFPLTVTSAQKNPTAFYLCASRTIYGYTFGSGTRLTVV.

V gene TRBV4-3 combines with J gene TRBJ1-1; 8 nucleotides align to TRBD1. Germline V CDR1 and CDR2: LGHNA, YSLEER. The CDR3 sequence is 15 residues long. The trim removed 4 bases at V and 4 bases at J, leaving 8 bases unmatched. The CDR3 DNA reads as TGCGCCAGCAGCCCAGGACAGGGCGGGGGCACTGAAGCTTTCTTT. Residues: CASSPGQGGGTEAFF.

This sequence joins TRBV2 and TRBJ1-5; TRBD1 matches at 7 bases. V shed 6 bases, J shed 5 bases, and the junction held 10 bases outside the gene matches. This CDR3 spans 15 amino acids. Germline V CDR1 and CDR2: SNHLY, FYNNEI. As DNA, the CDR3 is TGTGCCAGCAGCCGAAGACAGGGCTATTATCAGCCCCAGCATTTT. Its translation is CASSRRQGYYQPQHF.

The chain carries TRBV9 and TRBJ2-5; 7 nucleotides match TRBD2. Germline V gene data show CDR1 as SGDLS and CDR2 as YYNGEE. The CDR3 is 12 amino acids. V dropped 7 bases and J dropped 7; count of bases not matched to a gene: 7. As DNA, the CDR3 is TGTGCCAGCGGGGACTATCGAGGGACCCAGTACTTC. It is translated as CASGDYRGTQYF.

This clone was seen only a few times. The CDR3 sequence is CASGLGGAKVWEQFF. The CDR3 DNA is TGTGCTAGTGGGCTAGGGGGCGCGAAGGTATGGGAGCAGTTCTTC. This sequence joins TRBV12-5 and TRBJ2-1; 7 nucleotides agree with TRBD1. This CDR3 is 15 amino acids long. The V gene's germline CDR1 is LGHNT and CDR2 FRNRAP. Germline trimming cut 6 bases from V and 10 bases from J; bases unmatched to any gene: 15. The variable domain in full, completed from reference TRBV12-5 and TRBJ2-1, reads DARVTQTPRHKVTEMGQEVTMRCQPILGHNTVFWYRQTMMQGLELLAYFRNRAPLDDSGMPKDRFSAEMPDATLATLKIQPSEPRDSAVYFCASGLGGAKVWEQFFGPGTRLTVL.

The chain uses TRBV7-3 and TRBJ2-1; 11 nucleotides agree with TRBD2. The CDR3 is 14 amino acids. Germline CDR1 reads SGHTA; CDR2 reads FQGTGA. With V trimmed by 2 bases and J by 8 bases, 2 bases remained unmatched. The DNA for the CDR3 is TGTGCCAGCAGCTTATCACTAGCGGGAGATGAGCAGTTCTTC. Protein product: CASSLSLAGDEQFF.

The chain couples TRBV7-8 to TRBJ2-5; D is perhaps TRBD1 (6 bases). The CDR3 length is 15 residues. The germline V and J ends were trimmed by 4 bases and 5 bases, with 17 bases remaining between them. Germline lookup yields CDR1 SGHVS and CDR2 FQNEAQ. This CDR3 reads CASSYVPGQRETQYF. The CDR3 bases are TGTGCCAGCAGCTATGTCCCGGGACAAAGGGAGACCCAGTACTTC.

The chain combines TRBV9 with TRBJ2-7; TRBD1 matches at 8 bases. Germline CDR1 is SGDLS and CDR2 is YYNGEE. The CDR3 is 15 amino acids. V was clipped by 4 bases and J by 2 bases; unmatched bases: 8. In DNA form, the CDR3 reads TGTGCCAGCAGCCCCGGGACAGGCACGACCTACGAGCAGTACTTC. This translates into CASSPGTGTTYEQYF.

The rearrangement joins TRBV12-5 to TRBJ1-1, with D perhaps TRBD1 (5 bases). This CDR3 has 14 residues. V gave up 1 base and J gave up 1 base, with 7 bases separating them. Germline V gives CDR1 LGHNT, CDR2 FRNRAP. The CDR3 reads CASGLGQTNTEAFF. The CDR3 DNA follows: TGTGCTAGTGGTTTGGGACAGACGAACACTGAAGCTTTCTTT.

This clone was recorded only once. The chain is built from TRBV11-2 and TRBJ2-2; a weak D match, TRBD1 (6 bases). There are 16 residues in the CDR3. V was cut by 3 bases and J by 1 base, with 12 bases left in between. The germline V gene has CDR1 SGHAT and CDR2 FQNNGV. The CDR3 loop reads CASSLYGRGNTGELFF. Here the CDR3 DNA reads TGTGCCAGCAGCTTGTATGGCAGGGGGAACACCGGGGAGCTGTTTTTT.

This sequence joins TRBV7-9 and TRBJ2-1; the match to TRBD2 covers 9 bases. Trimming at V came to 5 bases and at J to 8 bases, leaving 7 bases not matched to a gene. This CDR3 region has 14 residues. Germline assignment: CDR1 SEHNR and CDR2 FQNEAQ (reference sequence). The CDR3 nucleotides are TGTGCCAGCAGCCGCAGCGGGGGGTTGGATGAGCAGTTCTTC. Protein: CASSRSGGLDEQFF. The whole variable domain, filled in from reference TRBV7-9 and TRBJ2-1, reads DTGVSQNPRHKITKRGQNVTFRCDPISEHNRLYWYRQTLGQGPEFLTYFQNEAQLEKSRLLSDRFSAERPKGSFSTLEIQRTEQGDSAMYLCASSRSGGLDEQFFGPGTRLTVL.

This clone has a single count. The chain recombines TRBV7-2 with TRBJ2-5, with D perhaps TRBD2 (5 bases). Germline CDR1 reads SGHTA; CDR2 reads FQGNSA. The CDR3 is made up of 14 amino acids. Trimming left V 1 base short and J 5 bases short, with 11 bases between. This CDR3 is CASSLELGEETQYF. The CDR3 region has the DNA TGTGCCAGCAGCTTAGAACTCGGGGAGGAGACCCAGTACTTC.

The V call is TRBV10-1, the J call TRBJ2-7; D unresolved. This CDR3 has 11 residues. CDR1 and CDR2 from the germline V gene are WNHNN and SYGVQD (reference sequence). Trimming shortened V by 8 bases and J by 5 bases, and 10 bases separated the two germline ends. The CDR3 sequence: CASLEVHEQYF. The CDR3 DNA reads TGCGCCAGCTTAGAGGTTCACGAGCAGTACTTC.

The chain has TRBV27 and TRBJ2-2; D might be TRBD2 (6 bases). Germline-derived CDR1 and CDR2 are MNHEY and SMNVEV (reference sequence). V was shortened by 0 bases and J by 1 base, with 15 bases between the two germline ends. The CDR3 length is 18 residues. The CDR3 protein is CASSLSIRARGNTGELFF. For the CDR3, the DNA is TGTGCCAGCAGTTTATCGATTAGAGCGCGGGGGAACACCGGGGAGCTGTTTTTT.

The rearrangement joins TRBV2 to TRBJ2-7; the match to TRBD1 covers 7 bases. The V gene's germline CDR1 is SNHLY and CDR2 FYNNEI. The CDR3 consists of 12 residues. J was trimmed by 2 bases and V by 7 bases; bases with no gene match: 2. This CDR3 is CASTQGAYEQYF. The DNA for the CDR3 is TGTGCCAGCACCCAGGGGGCCTACGAGCAGTACTTC.

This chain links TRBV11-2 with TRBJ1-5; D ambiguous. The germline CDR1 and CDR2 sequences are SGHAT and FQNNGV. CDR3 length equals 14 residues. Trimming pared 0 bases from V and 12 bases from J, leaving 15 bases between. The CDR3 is CASSLDPGGSIQHF. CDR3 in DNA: TGTGCCAGCAGCTTAGATCCCGGCGGCAGCATCCAGCATTTT.